This TCR beta chain was documented in a study of blood T cell repertoires in COVID-19 (dated by TCRdb to 2019 to 2021). Background on the whole study: The collaborator samples originated in the United States, Italy and Spain and spanned the acute and convalescent phases of COVID-19. The material from the prospective study consisted of cDNA or gDNA derived from T cells, B-cell-depleted T cells, or PBMCs. Deeply sampled blood TCRbeta repertoires from subjects exposed to, actively infected with, or recovered from COVID-19 were included in the dataset. A freely available public database, intended as a resource for researchers studying the immune response to SARS-CoV-2, is where the repertoires were released. The samples were drawn from the first 160 participants of the ongoing ImmuneRACE study and from 1,200 or so subjects provided by 6 global collaborators. Sample metadata almost always included a de-identified subject ID, COVID-19 status, age in years and sex. Where available, HLA class I and class II types were obtained from metadata supplied by the sample provider rather than from assay-based typing.

The paper as a whole reports these results and caveats: How much clinical and demographic metadata was included differed by source and by participant, and the metadata was provided uncurated.

Each collaborating institution followed its own protocols to collect whole blood in K2EDTA tubes. For TCRbeta analysis, collaborators shipped samples in one of three forms: frozen whole blood, isolated PBMCs, or DNA extracted from either of those sample types. TCRbeta CDR3 regions were amplified from genomic DNA by means of the immunoSEQ Assay, a bias-controlled multiplex PCR. As for the authors' bioinformatics: The number of nucleated cells in each sample was estimated by amplification of reference gene primers within the assay. To quantify the absolute abundance of each unique TCRbeta CDR3 rearrangement, sequence reads were collapsed and filtered. Productive Simpson clonality was computed per sample as the square root of Simpson's diversity index over productive rearrangements. TCRdb took over this immuneACCESS table, retaining in-frame rearrangements with V and J assigned. Such tables are incomplete; in checked studies, under half of the missing clones stem from an unresolved V gene, and the remainder is unexplained. The D gene and trimming were derived from the DNA, and the V and J assignments and clone size from that table. This sample gives tens of thousands of clones in total; around 88% of them show up just once. In total, the top ten clones hold 1.9% of the sample.

A note on this clone: No cognate antigen has been identified for it. No qualities accompany the bases; no much larger clone lies one base away.

According to the germline V gene, CDR1 reads MNHEY and CDR2 reads SVGAGI. The germline ends are 19 bases apart after V is trimmed by 4 bases and J by 4 bases. Its CDR3 holds 16 amino acids, cysteine through phenylalanine. CDR3 DNA is the only sequence kept; it has 48 bases, read in frame from the first base. Sequencing input: peripheral blood. The origin of this receptor is an elderly woman with active or convalescent COVID-19. The rearranged chain carries TRBV6-5 and TRBJ1-2, and possibly TRBD1, on 5 matching bases. The CDR3 corresponds to CASSSQDGTGGYGYTF. The DNA sequence reads TGTGCCAGCAGTTCCCAGGATGGAACGGGGGGCTATGGCTACACCTTC.